The rows below give T cell receptor beta chains drawn from one sample of a study of blood T cell repertoires in COVID-19. The repertoire was sequenced with immunoSEQ multiplex PCR; TCRdb's copy has only in-frame clones and lacks some. Here the sample spans hundreds of thousands of clones, approximately 80% being singletons. Specimen: peripheral blood. These receptors all come from an elderly woman with active or convalescent COVID-19. Both conserved end residues are part of each CDR3. Each record gives: clone size, D gene, V gene, J gene, CDR3 DNA, CDR3 protein. D genes are given only for firm matches. A clone size is listed for some rows: how often the clone was seen (once, few, many), or a class if it is expanded.

.	TRBD1	TRBV7-3	TRBJ1-2	TGTGCCAGCAGCTTAGGGGACAGGAGAGGCTACACCTTC	CASSLGDRRGYTF
.	.	TRBV11-1	TRBJ2-1	TGTGCCAGCAGCGACGGGGACTACAATGAGCAGTTCTTC	CASSDGDYNEQFF
once	.	TRBV7-2	TRBJ2-1	TGTGCCAGCAGCCAATTTAGGGTGCGGGGAGTCCAGGACAATGAGCAGTTCTTC	CASSQFRVRGVQDNEQFF
.	TRBD1	TRBV5-4	TRBJ2-7	TGTGCCAGCAGCCCAGGGACAGCTACCTACGAGCAGTACTTC	CASSPGTATYEQYF
.	TRBD2	TRBV6-5	TRBJ2-3	TGTGCCAGCTGGCGGGGGGGCCGGACAGATACGCAGTATTTT	CASWRGGRTDTQYF
.	.	TRBV7-9	TRBJ1-4	TGTGCCAGCAGCTCCCGGGGGGGCGATAATGAAAAACTGTTTTTT	CASSSRGGDNEKLFF
once	.	TRBV24-1	TRBJ1-4	TGTGCCACCAGTGATTGGACGGGAGAAAAACTGTTTTTT	CATSDWTGEKLFF
.	TRBD1	TRBV7-9	TRBJ1-1	TGTGCCAGCAGCCCACAGGGGAGGATGGATGAAGCTTTCTTT	CASSPQGRMDEAFF
.	TRBD2	TRBV3-1/TRBV3-2	TRBJ2-1	TGTGCCAGCAGCCAAACCCTTGGACTAGCGGGAGGGCCGGACTACAATGAGCAGTTCTTC	CASSQTLGLAGGPDYNEQFF
.	.	TRBV2	TRBJ1-3	TGTGCCAGCAGTGTGATGGGGCCCCTCTCTGGAAACACCATATATTTT	CASSVMGPLSGNTIYF
.	.	TRBV18	TRBJ2-2	TGTGCCAGCTCACCCCCTAGGCCCGGGGAGCTGTTTTTT	CASSPPRPGELFF
once	.	TRBV5-6	TRBJ2-3	TGTGCCAGCAGCTTTGGACTAATGAGCACAGATACGCAGTATTTT	CASSFGLMSTDTQYF
once	.	TRBV24-1	TRBJ2-1	TGTGCCACCAGTGACCGGGGAGATGAGCAGTTCTTC	CATSDRGDEQFF
.	TRBD2	TRBV19	TRBJ2-7	TGTGCCAGTAGTGCGTCTAGCGGGAGGCTCTACGAGCAGTACTTC	CASSASSGRLYEQYF
.	.	TRBV7-9	TRBJ2-3	TGTGCCAGCAGCTCGACAGGTTCCACAGATACGCAGTATTTT	CASSSTGSTDTQYF
few	.	TRBV24-1	TRBJ2-1	TGTGCCACCAGTGATTCCCCCGGGAATGAGCAGTTCTTC	CATSDSPGNEQFF
once	.	TRBV19	TRBJ2-7	TGTGCCAGTAGTGCCCCGGGCAGGGTGCACGAGCAGTACTTC	CASSAPGRVHEQYF
.	.	TRBV2	TRBJ1-4	TGTGCCAGCAGTGGGGGACTGAGTGAAAAACTGTTTTTT	CASSGGLSEKLFF
.	.	TRBV4-3	TRBJ1-1	TGCGCCAGCAGCCTGGGACAGAACACTGAAGCTTTCTTT	CASSLGQNTEAFF
.	TRBD1	TRBV7-8	TRBJ2-7	TGTGCCAGCAGCTTGGCTCAGGGGGCCGGATCGTTC	CASSLAQGAGSF
few	.	TRBV6-5	TRBJ2-3	TGTGCCAGCAGTCGAGACATCACAGATACGCAGTATTTT	CASSRDITDTQYF
.	.	TRBV5-4	TRBJ2-5	TGTGCCAGCAGCTCCAGGGTCGAAGTGACCCAGTACTTC	CASSSRVEVTQYF
.	.	TRBV5-1	TRBJ2-6	TGCGCCAGCAGCTTTAAGGACAGAGTGATTGCTGGGGCCAACGTCCTGACTTTC	CASSFKDRVIAGANVLTF
.	.	TRBV2	TRBJ2-5	TGTGCCAGCAGGGACAGGGAGGGGGAGACCCAGTACTTC	CASRDREGETQYF
.	TRBD1	TRBV12-5	TRBJ1-2	TGTGCTAGTGGACCAGGGGGCAGAGGCTATGGCTACACCTTC	CASGPGGRGYGYTF
.	TRBD1	TRBV7-9	TRBJ2-7	TGTGCCAGCAGCTCACAGGGGGCCTCCTACGAGCAGTACTTC	CASSSQGASYEQYF
.	.	TRBV6-2/TRBV6-3	TRBJ1-3	TGTGCCAGCAGTCAAGACAGACCCTTCTCTGGAAACACCATATATTTT	CASSQDRPFSGNTIYF
.	TRBD1	TRBV27	TRBJ1-4	TGTGCCAGCAGTCATGACAGGGCCGGCGAAAAACTGTTTTTT	CASSHDRAGEKLFF